This is a list of T cell receptor beta chains from one sample in a study of blood T cell repertoires in COVID-19. Sequencing was performed with immunoSEQ multiplex PCR; in TCRdb, only in-frame clones are kept and a portion is missing. This sample has about 360,000 clones; 75% to 90% occur once, and the top ten carry around 7.4%. Sequencing was carried out using peripheral blood. These receptors were taken from a woman aged 60-75 years with COVID-19, enrolled during active disease. CDR3s include the opening cysteine and the closing phenylalanine or tryptophan. The order of the fields is D gene, clone size, V gene, J gene, CDR3 DNA, CDR3 protein. The D gene is left open where the match is weak. Some rows have no size entry. The others give once, few or many, or a class for an expanded clone.

D gene: TRBD2; clone size: NA; V gene: TRBV3-1/TRBV3-2; J gene: TRBJ2-5; CDR3 DNA: TGTGCCAGCAGCCTCTCGGGGGGCCAAGAGACCCAGTACTTC; CDR3 protein: CASSLSGGQETQYF
D gene: TRBD1; clone size: NA; V gene: TRBV27; J gene: TRBJ1-2; CDR3 DNA: TGTGCCAGCAGTTGGTCAGGGACAGGGATAGGTGGCTACACCTTC; CDR3 protein: CASSWSGTGIGGYTF
D gene: NA; clone size: NA; V gene: TRBV3-1/TRBV3-2; J gene: TRBJ2-3; CDR3 DNA: TGTGCCAGCAGCCCACGACTAGGTGCAGATACGCAGTATTTT; CDR3 protein: CASSPRLGADTQYF
D gene: TRBD2; clone size: NA; V gene: TRBV9; J gene: TRBJ2-1; CDR3 DNA: TGTGCCAGCAGCGTAGCGGGGGGGTCTTGGAATGAGCAGTTCTTC; CDR3 protein: CASSVAGGSWNEQFF
D gene: NA; clone size: few; V gene: TRBV10-1; J gene: TRBJ1-3; CDR3 DNA: TGCGCCACCGGCCCGGGGGGGCCTTCTGGAAACACCATATATTTT; CDR3 protein: CATGPGGPSGNTIYF
D gene: NA; clone size: NA; V gene: TRBV6-2/TRBV6-3; J gene: TRBJ1-2; CDR3 DNA: TGTGCCAGCAGTCCGGGGAACTATGGCTACACCTTC; CDR3 protein: CASSPGNYGYTF
D gene: NA; clone size: NA; V gene: TRBV6-2/TRBV6-3; J gene: TRBJ2-7; CDR3 DNA: TGTGCCAGCAGTTACGTGGCAATTAATCTTTACGAGCAGTACTTC; CDR3 protein: CASSYVAINLYEQYF
D gene: NA; clone size: NA; V gene: TRBV11-2; J gene: TRBJ1-4; CDR3 DNA: TGTGCCAGCAGCTCGCAGGGAAATTGGAATGAAAAACTGTTTTTT; CDR3 protein: CASSSQGNWNEKLFF
D gene: NA; clone size: NA; V gene: TRBV7-3; J gene: TRBJ2-3; CDR3 DNA: TGTGCCAGCAGGAGCGACGGAAACCATACGCAGTATTTT; CDR3 protein: CASRSDGNHTQYF
D gene: NA; clone size: NA; V gene: TRBV4-2; J gene: TRBJ1-2; CDR3 DNA: TGTGCCAGCAGCCAAGATTCGGGGGTTAACTATGGCTACACCTTC; CDR3 protein: CASSQDSGVNYGYTF
D gene: NA; clone size: NA; V gene: TRBV27; J gene: TRBJ1-2; CDR3 DNA: TGTGCCAGCAGTTCGGGGGTTGGCTACACCTTC; CDR3 protein: CASSSGVGYTF
D gene: NA; clone size: NA; V gene: TRBV5-1; J gene: TRBJ2-7; CDR3 DNA: TGCGCCAGCAGCTTCAAAGCAGGGGACTACGAGCAGTACTTC; CDR3 protein: CASSFKAGDYEQYF
D gene: TRBD2; clone size: NA; V gene: TRBV7-6; J gene: TRBJ2-3; CDR3 DNA: TGTGCCAGCAGCCTTAGCGGGGGGGCACCAGATACGCAGTATTTT; CDR3 protein: CASSLSGGAPDTQYF
D gene: TRBD1; clone size: NA; V gene: TRBV2; J gene: TRBJ1-5; CDR3 DNA: TGTGCCAGCAAACTTGACAGGGCCTATAGCAATCAGCCCCAGCATTTT; CDR3 protein: CASKLDRAYSNQPQHF
D gene: NA; clone size: NA; V gene: TRBV25-1; J gene: TRBJ1-6; CDR3 DNA: TGTGCCAGCAGTGAGAGACTCGACAGACCCCTTTCTTCCCTCCACTTT; CDR3 protein: CASSERLDRPLSSLHF
D gene: NA; clone size: NA; V gene: TRBV10-3; J gene: TRBJ1-2; CDR3 DNA: TGTGCCATCAGTGTCCGTTTTGACAGAAGCTTTAACTATGGCTACACCTTC; CDR3 protein: CAISVRFDRSFNYGYTF
D gene: NA; clone size: NA; V gene: TRBV4-1; J gene: TRBJ2-7; CDR3 DNA: TGCGCCAGCAGCCGCCGCAGGGATTACGAGCAGTACTTC; CDR3 protein: CASSRRRDYEQYF
D gene: TRBD1; clone size: NA; V gene: TRBV13; J gene: TRBJ2-7; CDR3 DNA: TGTGCCAGCAGCTCCTACCCGACAGGGGACCGTCCCTACGAGCAGTACTTC; CDR3 protein: CASSSYPTGDRPYEQYF
D gene: TRBD1; clone size: NA; V gene: TRBV27; J gene: TRBJ1-5; CDR3 DNA: TGTGCCAGCAGTTATGACAGGGGGCTGCAGCCCCAGCATTTT; CDR3 protein: CASSYDRGLQPQHF
D gene: NA; clone size: few; V gene: TRBV30; J gene: TRBJ2-7; CDR3 DNA: TGTGCCTCTTCACTCTCCTACGAGCAGTACTTC; CDR3 protein: CASSLSYEQYF
D gene: TRBD1; clone size: NA; V gene: TRBV5-1; J gene: TRBJ2-7; CDR3 DNA: TGCGCCAGCAGCCCTACCTCTGGGCAGGGGGACCACGAGCAGTACTTC; CDR3 protein: CASSPTSGQGDHEQYF
D gene: NA; clone size: NA; V gene: TRBV30; J gene: TRBJ2-7; CDR3 DNA: TGTGCCTGGGAAAACCTACGGGGCGAGCAGTACTTC; CDR3 protein: CAWENLRGEQYF
D gene: TRBD1; clone size: NA; V gene: TRBV10-2; J gene: TRBJ1-2; CDR3 DNA: TGCGCCAGCAGATCCGGACAGGCAACTAACTATGGCTACACCTTC; CDR3 protein: CASRSGQATNYGYTF
D gene: NA; clone size: NA; V gene: TRBV2; J gene: TRBJ2-5; CDR3 DNA: TGTGCCAGCAGTGTGGCGGGGGCCCAAGAGACCCAGTACTTC; CDR3 protein: CASSVAGAQETQYF
D gene: TRBD2; clone size: NA; V gene: TRBV4-1; J gene: TRBJ2-1; CDR3 DNA: TGCGCCAGCAGCCAAGCCCTAGCGGGGGAATACAATGAGCAGTTCTTC; CDR3 protein: CASSQALAGEYNEQFF
D gene: TRBD1; clone size: few; V gene: TRBV29-1; J gene: TRBJ2-3; CDR3 DNA: TGCAGCGTTGTTAGGAGAGGGGGACAGGGAAGCACAGATACGCAGTATTTT; CDR3 protein: CSVVRRGGQGSTDTQYF
D gene: TRBD1; clone size: NA; V gene: TRBV6-2/TRBV6-3; J gene: TRBJ1-2; CDR3 DNA: TGTGCCAGCAGCACGACAGGGTATGGCTACACCTTC; CDR3 protein: CASSTTGYGYTF
D gene: NA; clone size: NA; V gene: TRBV5-1; J gene: TRBJ2-3; CDR3 DNA: TGCGCCAGCAGCCTGGTGGCACACACAGATACGCAGTATTTT; CDR3 protein: CASSLVAHTDTQYF
D gene: TRBD1; clone size: NA; V gene: TRBV7-2; J gene: TRBJ2-7; CDR3 DNA: TGTGCCAGCAGCGCCCAGAGACAGGGGGTCCGTCTTCCGTGGGAGCAGTACTTC; CDR3 protein: CASSAQRQGVRLPWEQYF
D gene: NA; clone size: NA; V gene: TRBV5-6; J gene: TRBJ2-1; CDR3 DNA: TGTGCCAGCAGCCCAAGGGGCAGTCCCAACAATGAGCAGTTCTTC; CDR3 protein: CASSPRGSPNNEQFF
D gene: NA; clone size: NA; V gene: TRBV7-6; J gene: TRBJ2-3; CDR3 DNA: TGTGCCAGCGGGGGGACGGGACTCAGCACAGATACGCAGTATTTT; CDR3 protein: CASGGTGLSTDTQYF
D gene: NA; clone size: NA; V gene: TRBV6-6; J gene: TRBJ1-6; CDR3 DNA: TGTGCCAGCAGTAATGGGCTCGTAGGTTCACCCCTCCACTTT; CDR3 protein: CASSNGLVGSPLHF
D gene: NA; clone size: NA; V gene: TRBV27; J gene: TRBJ2-1; CDR3 DNA: TGTGCCAGCAGTTTCACAGGACCTCGTGAGCAGTTCTTC; CDR3 protein: CASSFTGPREQFF
D gene: NA; clone size: NA; V gene: TRBV7-2; J gene: TRBJ1-5; CDR3 DNA: TGTGCCAGCAGCTTAGTCCAGGTCAATCAGCCCCAGCATTTT; CDR3 protein: CASSLVQVNQPQHF
D gene: TRBD1; clone size: NA; V gene: TRBV7-2; J gene: TRBJ1-4; CDR3 DNA: TGTGCCAGCGGGGCTCCGGACAGGGGGCGGGCTAATGAAAAACTGTTTTTT; CDR3 protein: CASGAPDRGRANEKLFF
D gene: NA; clone size: once; V gene: TRBV27; J gene: TRBJ1-2; CDR3 DNA: TGTGCCAGCAGTTTAGCGGGGAGGGCTCAGAACTATGGCTACACCTTC; CDR3 protein: CASSLAGRAQNYGYTF
D gene: TRBD1; clone size: NA; V gene: TRBV18; J gene: TRBJ1-1; CDR3 DNA: TGTGCCAGCTCCCGAAACAGGGGGAACACTGAAGCTTTCTTT; CDR3 protein: CASSRNRGNTEAFF
D gene: TRBD1; clone size: NA; V gene: TRBV11-2; J gene: TRBJ1-1; CDR3 DNA: TGTGCCAGCAGCCCCAGACAGGGGGCTGAAGCTTTCTTT; CDR3 protein: CASSPRQGAEAFF
D gene: NA; clone size: NA; V gene: TRBV12-5; J gene: TRBJ2-5; CDR3 DNA: TGTGCTAGTGGACAGCAATCCGGAGGGACCCAGTACTTC; CDR3 protein: CASGQQSGGTQYF
D gene: NA; clone size: NA; V gene: TRBV6-5; J gene: TRBJ2-7; CDR3 DNA: TGTGCCAGCAGTTGGGCCGGTATTGGCGGGGCCTACGAGCAGTACTTC; CDR3 protein: CASSWAGIGGAYEQYF
D gene: NA; clone size: NA; V gene: TRBV30; J gene: TRBJ1-3; CDR3 DNA: TGTGCCTGGAGTGTACCCCTCTGGCGGGGGTTTGGAAACACCATATATTTT; CDR3 protein: CAWSVPLWRGFGNTIYF
D gene: TRBD2; clone size: NA; V gene: TRBV7-2; J gene: TRBJ2-5; CDR3 DNA: TGTGCCAGCAGGCTAGCGGGGGGGCCGGCCCAGTACTTC; CDR3 protein: CASRLAGGPAQYF
D gene: NA; clone size: NA; V gene: TRBV10-3; J gene: TRBJ1-1; CDR3 DNA: TGTGCCATCAGTGCGTCAGGGCGGGAGAGCACTGAAGCTTTCTTT; CDR3 protein: CAISASGRESTEAFF
D gene: NA; clone size: NA; V gene: TRBV27; J gene: TRBJ1-1; CDR3 DNA: TGTGCCAGCAGTTTTATCGGCACTGAAGCTTTCTTT; CDR3 protein: CASSFIGTEAFF
D gene: NA; clone size: NA; V gene: TRBV5-1; J gene: TRBJ2-3; CDR3 DNA: TGCGCCAGCAGCTCCGGGGTGACCAGCACAGATACGCAGTATTTT; CDR3 protein: CASSSGVTSTDTQYF
D gene: NA; clone size: NA; V gene: TRBV5-1; J gene: TRBJ2-2; CDR3 DNA: TGCGCCAGCAGCCAGGCGGGTAACACCGGGGAGCTGTTTTTT; CDR3 protein: CASSQAGNTGELFF
D gene: TRBD1; clone size: NA; V gene: TRBV7-2; J gene: TRBJ2-2; CDR3 DNA: TGTGCCAGCAGATTGGGACAGGAGAGCGCCGGGGAGCTGTTTTTT; CDR3 protein: CASRLGQESAGELFF
D gene: TRBD1; clone size: NA; V gene: TRBV4-1; J gene: TRBJ1-5; CDR3 DNA: TGCGCCAGCAGCCCCAGCCTGGACAGGGGGCATCAGCCCCAGCATTTT; CDR3 protein: CASSPSLDRGHQPQHF
D gene: NA; clone size: NA; V gene: TRBV12-3/TRBV12-4; J gene: TRBJ2-1; CDR3 DNA: TGTGCCAGCAGCCGGGATGGGTCCGATGAGCAGTTCTTC; CDR3 protein: CASSRDGSDEQFF
D gene: TRBD2; clone size: NA; V gene: TRBV12-5; J gene: TRBJ2-1; CDR3 DNA: TGTGCTAGTGGATCCCTTAGCGGGAGCGATGAGCAGTTCTTC; CDR3 protein: CASGSLSGSDEQFF
D gene: TRBD1; clone size: NA; V gene: TRBV19; J gene: TRBJ2-7; CDR3 DNA: TGTGCCAGTAGTATAGTACAGGGGCCCTACGAGCAGTACTTC; CDR3 protein: CASSIVQGPYEQYF
D gene: NA; clone size: NA; V gene: TRBV11-1; J gene: TRBJ2-1; CDR3 DNA: TGTGCCAGCAGCTTAGGGCGGGGTAGGGCCTACAATGAGCAGTTCTTC; CDR3 protein: CASSLGRGRAYNEQFF
D gene: NA; clone size: NA; V gene: TRBV28; J gene: TRBJ2-7; CDR3 DNA: TGTGCCAGCAGCTCCTACGGGGTCCGTGGAAACGAGCAGTACTTC; CDR3 protein: CASSSYGVRGNEQYF
D gene: TRBD2; clone size: NA; V gene: TRBV5-4; J gene: TRBJ2-1; CDR3 DNA: TGTGCCAGCAGCTCCCATGCGGGGGGTCTTTACAATGAGCAGTTCTTC; CDR3 protein: CASSSHAGGLYNEQFF
D gene: NA; clone size: NA; V gene: TRBV3-1/TRBV3-2; J gene: TRBJ2-5; CDR3 DNA: TGTGCCAGCAGCGGGGGGACCCAAGAGACCCAGTACTTC; CDR3 protein: CASSGGTQETQYF
D gene: TRBD2; clone size: NA; V gene: TRBV9; J gene: TRBJ2-1; CDR3 DNA: TGTGCCAGCAGCCTGACTAGCGGCTACAATGAGCAGTTCTTC; CDR3 protein: CASSLTSGYNEQFF
D gene: NA; clone size: NA; V gene: TRBV19; J gene: TRBJ1-5; CDR3 DNA: TGTGCCAGTAGTAGGGGGCGAGGGATAAGCAATCAGCCCCAGCATTTT; CDR3 protein: CASSRGRGISNQPQHF
D gene: TRBD1; clone size: NA; V gene: TRBV7-9; J gene: TRBJ2-5; CDR3 DNA: TGTGCCAGCAGCCCTGGACAGGGGGCCCACTTC; CDR3 protein: CASSPGQGAHF
D gene: TRBD2; clone size: NA; V gene: TRBV19; J gene: TRBJ2-1; CDR3 DNA: TGTGCCAGTAGTATAGCGCAAGCGGGGGGCTACAATGAGCAGTTCTTC; CDR3 protein: CASSIAQAGGYNEQFF